A single sample is the source of the 7 T cell receptor beta chains below, sequenced in a study of CD8 T cells in ankylosing spondylitis. MiXCR, run by TCRdb on the 5' RACE reads, gives a single entry per CDR3 protein. The table has some 130,000 distinct CDR3 sequences, 8% to 9% seen once. Sequences were obtained from synovial fluid, either unsorted or a sorted T cell fraction (not recorded which). These receptors all stem from a male donor with ankylosing spondylitis.

This chain uses TRBV27 with TRBJ2-1, with D perhaps matching TRBD2 (6 bases). The germline V and J ends were trimmed by 5 bases and 2 bases, with 16 bases remaining between them. Per germline, CDR1 MNHEY and CDR2 SMNVEV (reference sequence). The CDR3 is made up of 16 amino acids. Here the CDR3 DNA reads TGTGCCAGCAGTCCCCTTTTGCGGGGAGCCTACAATGAGCAGTTCTTC. Its translation: CASSPLLRGAYNEQFF.

This clonotype has ten or more counts. This chain joins TRBV7-2 and TRBJ2-7; a possible D gene is TRBD2 (6 bases). Trimming shortened V by 5 bases and J by 7 bases, and 18 bases separated the two germline ends. The germline V gene encodes CDR1 SGHTA and CDR2 FQGNSA. There are 14 residues in the CDR3. CDR3 residues: CASSPRGIYGEQYF. The CDR3, as DNA: TGTGCCAGCAGCCCACGCGGGATCTATGGGGAGCAGTACTTC.

This clonotype was seen more than once but under ten times. This chain connects TRBV15 to TRBJ2-2, with 8 nucleotides matching TRBD1. CDR3 length: 15 amino acids. Losses at the gene ends were 0 bases for V and 7 bases for J; bases not matched to a gene: 4. The germline V gene has CDR1 LNHNV and CDR2 YYDKDF (reference sequence). In nucleotides, the CDR3 is TGTGCCACCAGCAGAGACGGACAGGGTAGCGGGGAGCTGTTTTTT. This sequence encodes CATSRDGQGSGELFF.

This chain uses TRBV5-7 with TRBJ2-2, with D possibly matching TRBD2 (6 bases). TRBV5-7 is annotated as an ORF whose role is uncertain. V shed 3 bases and J shed 3 bases, with 12 bases lying between them. This CDR3 is built from 15 residues. The CDR3, as DNA: TGTGCCAGCAGCTCCGGGGGACGGTACACCGGGGAGCTGTTTTTT. It is translated as CASSSGGRYTGELFF.

The sample holds many counts of this clonotype. The chain carries TRBV5-1 and TRBJ2-2, with a possible D match to TRBD1 (5 bases). Germline lookup yields CDR1 SGHRS and CDR2 YFSETQ. V lost 0 bases, J lost 7 bases, and 16 bases lay in between. The CDR3 consists of 16 residues. CDR3 DNA sequence: TGCGCCAGCAGCTTGGGCGGTGCAGGGTACAGCGGGGAGCTGTTTTTT. This translates into CASSLGGAGYSGELFF.

This clonotype is classed as medium-sized. The chain carries TRBV20-1 and TRBJ2-1; perhaps TRBD2 as D (6 bases). Germline lookup yields CDR1 DFQATT and CDR2 SNEGSKA (reference sequence). With 3 bases removed from V and 5 bases from J, the gap between germline ends came to 14 bases. This CDR3 comprises 14 residues. The CDR3 spells CSASRPGLHNEQFF. The CDR3 DNA is TGCAGTGCTAGCCGGCCGGGACTCCACAATGAGCAGTTCTTC.

Many counts were recorded for this clonotype. V and J are TRBV5-1 and TRBJ1-6, with D tentatively TRBD1 (5 bases). Germline CDR1 and CDR2: SGHRS and YFSETQ. The CDR3 sequence is 14 residues long. V was clipped by 0 bases and J by 6 bases, with 7 bases between them. CDR3 sequence: CASSLGTSNSPLHF. CDR3 nucleotide sequence: TGCGCCAGCAGCTTGGGGACATCTAATTCACCCCTCCACTTT.